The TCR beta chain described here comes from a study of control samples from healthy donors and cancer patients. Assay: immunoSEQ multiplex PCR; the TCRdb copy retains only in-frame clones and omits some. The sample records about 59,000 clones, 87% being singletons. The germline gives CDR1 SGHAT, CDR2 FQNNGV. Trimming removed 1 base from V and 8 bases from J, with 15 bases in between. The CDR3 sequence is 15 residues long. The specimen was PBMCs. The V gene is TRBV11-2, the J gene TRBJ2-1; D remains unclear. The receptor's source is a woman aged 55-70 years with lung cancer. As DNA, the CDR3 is TGTGCCAGCAGCTTAGGGTGGGGTCTTGGTTATGAGCAGTTCTTC. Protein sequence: CASSLGWGLGYEQFF. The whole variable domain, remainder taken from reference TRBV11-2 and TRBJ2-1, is EAGVAQSPRYKIIEKRQSVAFWCNPISGHATLYWYQQILGQGPKLLIQFQNNGVVDDSQLPKDRFSAERLKGVDSTLKIQPAKLEDSAVYLCASSLGWGLGYEQFFGPGTRLTVL.